This T cell receptor beta chain comes out of a study of beta chain features in type 1 diabetes. Study-level background: Approximately 100 million sorted cells were examined across all samples.

Reverse transcribing all isolated RNA meant expressed TCRB transcripts were sequenced. Profiling relied on immunoSEQ multiplex PCR, and the TCRdb table lists in-frame clones only, not all of them. The sample contains 330,000 or so clones, roughly 21% of which appear only once. This receptor was obtained from a woman aged 18-29 years in good health. The sample consisted of naive CD4+ T cells from blood.

This CDR3 is CSVAPGLAGGDEQFF. DNA for the CDR3: TGCAGCGTTGCCCCAGGACTAGCGGGGGGCGACGAGCAGTTCTTC. The V call is TRBV29-1, the J call TRBJ2-1, with 14 bases that match TRBD2. Germline V gene data show CDR1 as SQVTM and CDR2 as ANQGSEA. Losses at the gene ends were 4 bases for V and 10 bases for J; bases not matched to a gene: 9. The CDR3 has 15 amino acids.